This TCR beta chain is drawn from a study of blood T cell repertoires in COVID-19. As for the study in general: T cells, B-cell-depleted T cells, or PBMCs supplied cDNA or gDNA.

In the original workflow: Nucleated cell counts were estimated from reference gene primer amplification. Method: immunoSEQ multiplex PCR; TCRdb's copy keeps in-frame clones and lacks some. The V and J calls and the clone size are those of that table, but D and trimming were determined from the DNA. The data contain around 80,000 clones, over 75% of them singletons. The J segment lost 3 bases and the V segment lost 0 bases, leaving 11 bases of the junction unmatched. CDR3 length: 17 residues. The germline gives CDR1 SGHDT, CDR2 YYEEEE. The material sequenced was peripheral blood. The chain links TRBV5-6 to TRBJ2-5, with 7 bases fitting TRBD2. This sequence was found in an elderly man with acute or convalescent COVID-19. CDR3 DNA: TGTGCCAGCAGCTTGGGGCTGCAGACTAGCTGGAAAGAGACCCAGTACTTC. Protein sequence: CASSLGLQTSWKETQYF.